What follows is one T cell receptor beta chain and its context. Antigen specificity is unknown. This record comes from a study of cytomegalovirus exposure and HLA in healthy donors. At the level of the study: The Caucasian-associated ancestry cluster held roughly 81% of 350 to 450 genotyped donors.

The PCR used 60 Vbeta and 13 Jbeta primers. Repertoires were generated with immunoSEQ multiplex PCR, while TCRdb's copy carries only in-frame clones and drops some. Of about 90,000 clones listed, roughly 83% are singletons. Study results and limitations: A few chains tied to CMV proved CMV antigen-specific in vitro. Analysis performed later showed TCR beta chains linked to HLA being more clonally expanded than equally common others.

Healthy people donating bone marrow made up the donors. This CDR3 region has 15 residues. Looked up from germline, CDR1 is SNHLY and CDR2 is FYNNEI. The junction had 6 bases not matched to a gene; V was cut back by 6 bases and J by 6 bases. The sample consisted of PBMCs. This sequence originates from a man between 18 and 29 years old in good health and CMV-seronegative. The gene calls are TRBV2 and TRBJ2-2; 11 bases map to TRBD2. The CDR3 protein is CASRQALAGAGELFF. The DNA of the CDR3 is TGTGCCAGCAGGCAGGCACTAGCGGGAGCCGGGGAGCTGTTTTTT.